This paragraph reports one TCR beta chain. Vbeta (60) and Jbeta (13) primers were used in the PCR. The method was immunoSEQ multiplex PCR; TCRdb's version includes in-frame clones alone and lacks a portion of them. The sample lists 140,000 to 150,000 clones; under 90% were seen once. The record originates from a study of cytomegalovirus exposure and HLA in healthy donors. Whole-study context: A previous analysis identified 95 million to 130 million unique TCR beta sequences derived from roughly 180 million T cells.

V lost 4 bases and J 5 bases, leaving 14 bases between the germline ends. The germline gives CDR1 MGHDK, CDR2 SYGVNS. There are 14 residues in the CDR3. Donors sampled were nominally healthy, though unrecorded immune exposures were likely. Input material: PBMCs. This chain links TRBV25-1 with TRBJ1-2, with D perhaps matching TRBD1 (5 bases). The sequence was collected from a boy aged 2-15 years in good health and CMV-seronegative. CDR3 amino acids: CASSVAGYQYGYTF. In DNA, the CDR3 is TGTGCCAGCAGTGTAGCAGGGTATCAGTATGGCTACACCTTC.